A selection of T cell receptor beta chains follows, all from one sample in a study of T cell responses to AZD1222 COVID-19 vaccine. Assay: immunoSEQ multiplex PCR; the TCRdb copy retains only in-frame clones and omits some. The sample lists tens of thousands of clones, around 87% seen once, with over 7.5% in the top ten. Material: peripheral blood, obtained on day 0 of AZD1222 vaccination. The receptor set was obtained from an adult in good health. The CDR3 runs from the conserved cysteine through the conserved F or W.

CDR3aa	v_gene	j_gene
CASRQGLANEKLFF	TRBV7-2	TRBJ1-4
CASSLPADRSSYEQYF	TRBV7-2	TRBJ2-7
CASSLGHQETQYF	TRBV12-3/TRBV12-4	TRBJ2-5
CASSLASGGGPHEQYF	TRBV7-2	TRBJ2-7
CASSSRNYGYTF	TRBV19	TRBJ1-2
CASSLGANSPLHF	TRBV27	TRBJ1-6
CASSLAGTNSPLHF	TRBV7-2	TRBJ1-6
CASSESGTGELFF	TRBV6-4	TRBJ2-2
CATRGTGSTDTQYF	TRBV15	TRBJ2-3
CASSPKTSTGGYEQYF	TRBV18	TRBJ2-7
CASSPLGGETQYF	TRBV18	TRBJ2-5
CAWSVRQVSSYNSPLHF	TRBV30	TRBJ1-6
CSVGLGAYEQYF	TRBV29-1	TRBJ2-7
CASSTTGGLGELFF	TRBV7-2	TRBJ2-2
CASSPGMAETQYF	TRBV18	TRBJ2-5
CATRGGASGNEQFF	TRBV10-3	TRBJ2-1
CASTPGQGAGETQYF	TRBV28	TRBJ2-5
CASSPNPTGRGFF	TRBV2	TRBJ1-1
CASAPQGNYGYTF	TRBV19	TRBJ1-2
CASSPSGAETQYF	TRBV11-1	TRBJ2-5
CASSIEARPQHF	TRBV19	TRBJ1-5
CASSERGTTDTQYF	TRBV6-4	TRBJ2-3
CASSYSGAYGYTF	TRBV6-5	TRBJ1-2
CASSYKPPGQGPSSYEQYF	TRBV7-6	TRBJ2-7
CASSLSGGHSYNEQFF	TRBV27	TRBJ2-1
CASSVLNTEAFF	TRBV19	TRBJ1-1
CASSPETGAYNEQFF	TRBV5-1	TRBJ2-1
CASSRGHSQETQYF	TRBV7-2	TRBJ2-5
CASSFQEDGYTF	TRBV5-1	TRBJ1-2
CASSVVQGANTGELFF	TRBV9	TRBJ2-2
CSVERDRGLHGYTF	TRBV29-1	TRBJ1-2
CASTEGPGANVLTF	TRBV7-3	TRBJ2-6
CASSLGRYEQYF	TRBV11-2	TRBJ2-7
CASSLGDNQETQYF	TRBV5-1	TRBJ2-5
CASSLGTGGETQYF	TRBV7-7	TRBJ2-5